Described below is a single T cell receptor beta chain sequence and its context. The record originates from a study of T cell changes during pregnancy in multiple sclerosis. The table came from immunoSEQ multiplex PCR; TCRdb's copy has only in-frame clones and leaves some out. Altogether some 60,000 clones are present, 90% being singletons, with the ten largest covering approximately 5.8%. Here the sequenced sample was peripheral blood, taken in the third trimester of pregnancy. The source is a female donor in good health, enrolled as a control in a pregnancy study.

The chain's CDR3 is CASIAGGKTYSYNEQFF. In DNA, the CDR3 is TGCGCCAGCATAGCGGGAGGGAAAACCTACTCCTACAATGAGCAGTTCTTC. The chain employs TRBV10-1 and TRBJ2-1, with TRBD2 matching over 11 bases. Per germline, CDR1 WNHNN and CDR2 SYGVQD (reference sequence). The CDR3 extends over 17 amino acids. V was pared by 7 bases and J by 0 bases, with 8 bases of the junction left unmatched.